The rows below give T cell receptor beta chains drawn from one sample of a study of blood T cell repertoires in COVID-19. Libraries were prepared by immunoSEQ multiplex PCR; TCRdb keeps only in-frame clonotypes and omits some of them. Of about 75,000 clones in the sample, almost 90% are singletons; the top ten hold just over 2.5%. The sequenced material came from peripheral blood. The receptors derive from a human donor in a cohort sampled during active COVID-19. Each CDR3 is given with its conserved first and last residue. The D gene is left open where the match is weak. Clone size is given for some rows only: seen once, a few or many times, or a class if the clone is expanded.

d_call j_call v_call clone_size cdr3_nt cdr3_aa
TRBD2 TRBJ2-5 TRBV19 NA TGTGCCAGTAGTCTCCTGACTAGCGGGACGGAGACCCAGTACTTC CASSLLTSGTETQYF
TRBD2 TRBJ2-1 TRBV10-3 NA TGTGCCATCAGTGAGCCTGAATCGCTAGCGGCGAATGAGCAGTTCTTC CAISEPESLAANEQFF
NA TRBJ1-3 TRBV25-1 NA TGTGCCAGCAGTGAATTGGGACTAGGGGGAAACACCATATATTTT CASSELGLGGNTIYF
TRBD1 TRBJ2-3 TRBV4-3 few TGCGCCAGCAGCCAAGATACGGGCAGGGGGCGAAAAGATACGCAGTATTTT CASSQDTGRGRKDTQYF
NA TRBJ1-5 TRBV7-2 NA TGTGCCAGCAGCTTAGGTCTGTTAAATCAGCCCCAGCATTTT CASSLGLLNQPQHF
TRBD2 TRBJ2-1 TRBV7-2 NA TGTGCCAGCAGCTTACCTAGCGGGAGGGCCAACAATGAGCAGTTCTTC CASSLPSGRANNEQFF
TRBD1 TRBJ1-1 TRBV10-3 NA TGTGCCATCAGTGAACGAACAGGGGGGGGCACTGAAGCTTTCTTT CAISERTGGGTEAFF
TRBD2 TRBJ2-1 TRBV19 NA TGTGCCAGTAGTATGGGCGGGAGGGCCGTGGAGAATGAGCAGTTCTTC CASSMGGRAVENEQFF
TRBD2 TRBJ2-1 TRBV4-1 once TGCGCCAGCAGCCAAGTAGCGGGCAAGAGCTCCTACAATGAGCAGTTCTTC CASSQVAGKSSYNEQFF
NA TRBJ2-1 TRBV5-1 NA TGCGCCAGCAGCTTGTCCCTCAATGAGCAGTTCTTC CASSLSLNEQFF
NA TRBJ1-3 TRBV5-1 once TGCGCCAGCAGCGTACTGAGCTCTGGAAACACCATATATTTT CASSVLSSGNTIYF
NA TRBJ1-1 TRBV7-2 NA TGTGCCAGCAGCATTCCAGGGGCAAGAGAAGCTTTCTTT CASSIPGAREAFF
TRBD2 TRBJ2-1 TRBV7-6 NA TGTGCCAGCAGCGACCGCGGGGCTAGCGGGTTAGGGGGTAATGAGCAGTTCTTC CASSDRGASGLGGNEQFF
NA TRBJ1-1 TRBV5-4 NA TGTGCCAGCAGCTTGAAGGGGGAGACAACTGAAGCTTTCTTT CASSLKGETTEAFF
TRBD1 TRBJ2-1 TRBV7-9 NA TGTGCCAGCAGCGCCAGGACAGGGTCCTACAATGAGCAGTTCTTC CASSARTGSYNEQFF
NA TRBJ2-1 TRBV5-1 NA TGCGCCAGCAGCTTTCTGGGACAAACATACAATGAGCAGTTCTTC CASSFLGQTYNEQFF
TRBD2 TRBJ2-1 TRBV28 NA TGTGCCAGCAGAAAGCGGCAGGTAGCGGGACTCTGGGCTCAGTTCTTC CASRKRQVAGLWAQFF
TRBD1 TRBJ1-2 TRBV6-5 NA TGTGCCAGCAGGTCACAGGGGAATAACTATGGCTACACCTTC CASRSQGNNYGYTF
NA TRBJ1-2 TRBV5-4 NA TGTGCCAGCAGCTTCGCGACAGTATACTATGGCTACACCTTC CASSFATVYYGYTF
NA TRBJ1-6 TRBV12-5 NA TGTGCTAGTGGTTTGGCTCCACTGCTGAGAACAGGCCTCTTAACCCCCGAGTGGCTCCTCCACTTT CASGLAPLLRTGLLTPEWLLHF
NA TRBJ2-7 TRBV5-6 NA TGTGCCAGCAGCTTGGGGGGAGATTTCTACGAGCAGTACTTC CASSLGGDFYEQYF
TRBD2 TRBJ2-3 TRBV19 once TGTGCCAGTAGTCCGACTAGCTTCTCAGATACGCAGTATTTT CASSPTSFSDTQYF
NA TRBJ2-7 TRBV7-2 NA TGTGCCAGCAGCTTAGTTACAGGGACCTACGAGCAGTACTTC CASSLVTGTYEQYF
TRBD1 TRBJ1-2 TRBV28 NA TGTGCCAGCAGTCGACGACAGGGGAGAGCCGGGGATGGCTACACCTTC CASSRRQGRAGDGYTF
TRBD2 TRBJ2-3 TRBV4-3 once TGCGCCAGCAGCCAACGGACTAGCGGGAGAACCGCCATTCGCACAGATACGCAGTATTTT CASSQRTSGRTAIRTDTQYF
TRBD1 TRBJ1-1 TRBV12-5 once TGTGCTAGTGGTTTGAATACAGGGGGGAACACTGAAGCTTTCTTT CASGLNTGGNTEAFF